One and the same sample provided the 31 T cell receptor beta chains below, sequenced in a study of shared clonotypes between healthy human individuals. The repertoire was sequenced with immunoSEQ multiplex PCR; TCRdb's copy has only in-frame clones and lacks some. This table has roughly 400,000 clones, just over 95% appearing once. Sequenced: memory CD8+ T cells sorted from blood. Subset specified: CD45RO+ cells pooled with CCR7-negative TemRA cells. The origin of the receptors is a man aged 25 to 40 in good health.

The chain links TRBV6-5 to TRBJ1-1; possibly TRBD1 for D (5 bases). V lost 0 bases and J 4 bases, leaving 6 bases between the germline ends. This CDR3 comprises 13 residues. In germline, CDR1 is MNHEY, CDR2 SVGAGI. The CDR3 protein is CASSYSRGTEAFF. CDR3 nucleotides: TGTGCCAGCAGTTACTCGAGGGGCACTGAAGCTTTCTTT.

About this clone: At the DNA level, this CDR3 is encoded by other sequences in the same sample as well. CDR3: CASSVGDTQYF. DNA of the CDR3: TGTGCCAGCAGCGTAGGAGATACGCAGTATTTT. This rearrangement joins TRBV9 to TRBJ2-3; D uncertain. The germline V gene has CDR1 SGDLS and CDR2 YYNGEE. V lost 0 bases and J lost 5, with 1 base in between. CDR3 length: 11 residues.

The V and J genes are TRBV10-2 and TRBJ2-3; 9 nucleotides line up with TRBD2. Germline CDR1 WSHSY, CDR2 SAAADI. V lost 0 bases and J lost 8; bases outside the gene matches: 3. This CDR3 spans 14 amino acids. The DNA of the CDR3 is TGCGCCAGCAGTGAGTCTAGCGGGAGAAGTACGCAGTATTTT. It yields the protein CASSESSGRSTQYF.

This chain uses TRBV4-2 with TRBJ1-6, with 9 bases aligning to TRBD1. The CDR3 runs 15 residues. Looked up from germline, CDR1 is LGHNA and CDR2 is YNFKEQ. After removal of 5 bases from V and 5 bases from J, the junction contained 4 bases not matched to a gene. For the CDR3, the DNA is TGTGCCAGCAGCTTCCGGGACAGGGATAATTCACCCCTCCACTTT. It encodes CASSFRDRDNSPLHF.

The chain carries TRBV1 and TRBJ2-3; TRBD1, the table's D call, lacks a check against the DNA. TRBV1 represents a pseudogene. The CDR3 loop spans 15 amino acids. The CDR3 DNA sequence: TGCACCAGCAGCCAAAAGGGGCATAGGTCCGATACGCAGTATTTT. It translates to CTSSQKGHRSDTQYF.

The chain employs TRBV5-1 and TRBJ2-2; TRBD2 agrees at 11 bases. The CDR3 extends over 15 amino acids. V shed 5 bases and J 5 bases; nucleotides not matched to a gene: 5. Per the germline V gene, CDR1 is SGHRS and CDR2 is YFSETQ. The CDR3 sequence is CASSRTSGGTGELFF. CDR3 sequence (DNA): TGCGCCAGCAGTCGAACTAGCGGGGGTACCGGGGAGCTGTTTTTT.

The chain is built from TRBV11-2 and TRBJ2-5, with D perhaps given as TRBD1 or TRBD2 (5 bases each). Trimming pared 3 bases from V and 3 bases from J, leaving 14 bases between. This CDR3 spans 15 amino acids. The germline V gene has CDR1 SGHAT and CDR2 FQNNGV. The CDR3 is CASSFADRGEETQYF. In DNA form, the CDR3 reads TGTGCCAGCAGCTTCGCCGACAGAGGGGAAGAGACCCAGTACTTC.

V and J are TRBV4-1 and TRBJ2-1; weak D call: TRBD1 (6 bases). The CDR3 consists of 15 residues. CDR1 and CDR2 (germline): MGHRA, YSYEKL. The germline V and J ends were trimmed by 4 bases and 4 bases, with 14 bases remaining between them. The CDR3 bases are TGCGCCAGCAGCCCGGGACAAGCAATATACAATGAGCAGTTCTTC. Its translation: CASSPGQAIYNEQFF.

The rearrangement uses TRBV9 and TRBJ2-6, with 9 bases lining up with TRBD2. CDR3 length: 18 amino acids. CDR1 SGDLS and CDR2 YYNGEE come from the germline V gene. Trimming removed 4 bases from V and 0 bases from J; junction bases left unmatched: 8. The CDR3 here is CASSRKREASSGANVLTF. The CDR3 region has the DNA TGTGCCAGCAGCCGAAAGCGGGAGGCTTCCTCTGGGGCCAACGTCCTGACTTTC.

This clone was counted once. The V and J genes are TRBV11-3 and TRBJ2-2; a possible D gene is TRBD1 (6 bases). This CDR3 has 15 amino acids. Trimming pared 6 bases from V and 5 bases from J, leaving 16 bases between. Looked up from germline, CDR1 is SGHNT and CDR2 is YENEEA. CDR3 protein: CASSSNPGETGELFF. CDR3 sequence (DNA): TGTGCCAGCAGTTCAAATCCAGGGGAAACCGGGGAGCTGTTTTTT.

This clone was detected only once. V and J are TRBV5-6 and TRBJ2-7; perhaps TRBD1 as D (6 bases). The CDR3 loop spans 15 amino acids. With 4 bases removed from V and 0 bases from J, the gap between germline ends came to 14 bases. The germline V gene has CDR1 SGHDT and CDR2 YYEEEE. This chain's CDR3 is CASSLYRAHSYEQYF. The CDR3 coding sequence is TGTGCCAGCAGCCTTTACAGGGCGCACTCCTACGAGCAGTACTTC.

The rearrangement uses TRBV6-4 and TRBJ2-5; 7 bases match TRBD1. Looked up from germline, CDR1 is MRHNA and CDR2 is SNTAGT. The CDR3 is made up of 13 amino acids. V lost 11 bases to trimming and J lost 5 bases; unmatched junction nucleotides: 11. CDR3 residues: CALQTGPQETQYF. For the CDR3, the DNA is TGTGCCTTGCAGACAGGGCCCCAGGAGACCCAGTACTTC.

This chain links TRBV29-1 with TRBJ2-3; 7 nucleotides match TRBD1. Germline CDR1 reads SQVTM; CDR2 reads ANQGSEA. J was trimmed by 2 bases and V by 5 bases; bases with no gene match: 7. There are 14 residues in the CDR3. CDR3 sequence: CSVRGQTFTDTQYF. Here the CDR3 DNA reads TGCAGCGTTCGGGGACAGACGTTCACAGATACGCAGTATTTT.

The V and J genes are TRBV14 and TRBJ2-1, with unresolved D. Germline V gene lookup returns CDR1 SGHDN and CDR2 FVKESK. V was cut by 2 bases and J by 2 bases, with 7 bases left in between. The CDR3 contains 14 residues. This chain's CDR3 is CASSQFGAYNEQFF. The CDR3 DNA follows: TGTGCCAGCAGCCAATTTGGGGCCTACAATGAGCAGTTCTTC.

This clone was detected once. This rearrangement joins TRBV4-2 to TRBJ2-5; D may correspond to TRBD1 or TRBD2 (5 bases each). Trimming took off 1 base at V and 4 bases at J, with 16 bases between the two ends. CDR1 is LGHNA, CDR2 YNFKEQ, per germline. The CDR3 runs 16 residues. In DNA form, the CDR3 reads TGTGCCAGCAGCCAAGCCGGGGCCCGAAGGATAGAGACCCAGTACTTC. Its translation is CASSQAGARRIETQYF.

CDR3 DNA sequence: TGTGCCTGGAAGGGGGTAGCGGGAGTTTCCTACAATGAGCAGTTCTTC. Its translation is CAWKGVAGVSYNEQFF. V and J are TRBV30 and TRBJ2-1; 9 nucleotides agree with TRBD2. The CDR3 contains 16 residues. Germline V gene lookup returns CDR1 GTSNPN and CDR2 SVGIG (reference sequence). The J segment lost 1 base and the V segment lost 4 bases, leaving 8 bases of the junction unmatched.

A word on this clone: The limits of the CDR3 on the DNA are not certain, so only TCRdb's listed CDR3 is given. The chain uses TRBV19 and TRBJ2-5; the D segment call TRBD1 is taken from the table without a DNA check. The germline V gene has CDR1 LNHDA and CDR2 SQIVND (reference sequence). The CDR3 sequence runs 16 residues, both termini included. The CDR3 loop is CASSSGQRTREETQYF.

This chain uses TRBV19 with TRBJ2-7; tentatively, D is TRBD2 (6 bases). The germline gives CDR1 LNHDA, CDR2 SQIVND (reference sequence). V dropped 5 bases and J dropped 5 bases, with 22 bases sitting between them. CDR3 length equals 16 residues. CDR3 in DNA: TGTGCCAGTAGTGTATATGGGCAGGGACTTATGAACGAGCAGTACTTC. It yields the protein CASSVYGQGLMNEQYF.

The chain is built from TRBV4-2 and TRBJ2-7, with D hard to call. With 0 bases removed from V and 0 bases from J, the gap between germline ends came to 12 bases. Looked up from germline, CDR1 is LGHNA and CDR2 is YNFKEQ. There are 16 residues in the CDR3. CDR3 residues: CASSQDRTYSSYEQYF. CDR3 nucleotides: TGTGCCAGCAGCCAAGATAGGACGTATAGCTCCTACGAGCAGTACTTC.

This chain links TRBV28 with TRBJ2-5; 7 nucleotides line up with TRBD2. The CDR3 spans 19 residues. Germline V gives CDR1 MDHEN, CDR2 SYDVKM. After removal of 6 bases from V and 3 bases from J, the junction contained 22 bases not matched to a gene. CDR3 residues: CASSQTSPNLSLRKETQYF. CDR3 sequence (DNA): TGTGCCAGCAGCCAGACTAGCCCAAACCTCTCCCTGAGAAAAGAGACCCAGTACTTC.

V is TRBV14 and J is TRBJ2-3, with no clear D. Germline V gives CDR1 SGHDN, CDR2 FVKESK. This CDR3 is 14 amino acids long. With 4 bases removed from V and 3 bases from J, the gap between germline ends came to 11 bases. The CDR3 region has the DNA TGTGCCAGCAGCCCGATAAGGATGACAGATACGCAGTATTTT. Translating gives CASSPIRMTDTQYF. Supplemented by reference TRBV14 and TRBJ2-3, the full variable domain reads EAGVTQFPSHSVIEKGQTVTLRCDPISGHDNLYWYRRVMGKEIKFLLHFVKESKQDESGMPNNRFLAERTGGTYSTLKVQPAELEDSGVYFCASSPIRMTDTQYFGPGTRLTVL.

The chain joins TRBV5-1 to TRBJ1-2; D not certain. V was pared by 0 bases and J by 8 bases, with 8 bases between. This CDR3 comprises 12 residues. Germline CDR1 reads SGHRS; CDR2 reads YFSETQ. As DNA, the CDR3 is TGCGCCAGCAGCTTGGATGTCGGCGGCTACACCTTC. It codes for CASSLDVGGYTF.

This clone was observed once. This chain joins TRBV5-1 and TRBJ1-4; 7 bases fit TRBD1. The CDR3 runs to 14 residues. Trimming removed 4 bases from V and 8 bases from J; junction bases left unmatched: 8. The germline V gene encodes CDR1 SGHRS and CDR2 YFSETQ. The CDR3 nucleotides read TGCGCCAGCAGCCTTCAGACAGGGCCGGAAAAACTGTTTTTT. Translated: CASSLQTGPEKLFF.

V usage is TRBV5-4 and J usage is TRBJ2-1; 7 bases map to TRBD1. Trimming cost V 3 bases and J 6 bases; bases outside gene matches: 3. There are 13 residues in the CDR3. Germline lookup yields CDR1 SGHNT and CDR2 YYREEE (reference sequence). The CDR3 is CASSSGQPNEQFF. The CDR3 region has the DNA TGTGCCAGCAGCTCGGGACAGCCCAATGAGCAGTTCTTC.

In regard to this clone: The identical CDR3 is also encoded by other nucleotide sequences in the sample. The V gene is TRBV5-4, the J gene TRBJ1-3; the D is unclear. The germline CDR1 and CDR2 sequences are SGHNT and YYREEE (reference sequence). This CDR3 comprises 14 residues. V lost 2 bases to trimming and J lost 2 bases, with 8 bases between them. The CDR3 bases are TGTGCCAGCAGCTTAGGCGGGACTGGAAACACCATATATTTT. Residues: CASSLGGTGNTIYF.

This sequence joins TRBV28 and TRBJ2-5; D assignment may be TRBD1 or TRBD2 (5 bases each). With 3 bases removed from V and 2 bases from J, the gap between germline ends came to 19 bases. This CDR3 region has 17 residues. Germline V CDR1 and CDR2: MDHEN, SYDVKM. The DNA of the CDR3 is TGTGCCAGCAGTTTGGGGCGGGCCCTCGTGATACAAGAGACCCAGTACTTC. This gives the protein CASSLGRALVIQETQYF.

CDR3 amino acids: CASSEAGTVTDTQYF. Here the CDR3 DNA reads TGCGCCAGCAGTGAGGCCGGGACAGTCACAGATACGCAGTATTTT. The chain couples TRBV10-2 to TRBJ2-3; 7 nucleotides align to TRBD1. The CDR3 length is 15 residues. Germline V lookup: CDR1 WSHSY, CDR2 SAAADI. V dropped 2 bases and J dropped 2; count of bases not matched to a gene: 4.

V is TRBV27 and J is TRBJ1-2; D is uncertain. Germline V gene sequence: CDR1 MNHEY, CDR2 SMNVEV (reference sequence). CDR3 length: 16 amino acids. V gave up 0 bases and J gave up 6 bases, with 17 bases separating them. The DNA for the CDR3 is TGTGCCAGCAGTTTATCAGAGCGCAGGTTGATCCATGGCTACACCTTC. It codes for CASSLSERRLIHGYTF.

CDR3 residues: CASSSIQGFKSETQYF. CDR3 DNA sequence: TGTGCCAGCAGTTCGATCCAGGGGTTCAAATCAGAGACCCAGTACTTC. This chain links TRBV28 with TRBJ2-5; a possible D gene is TRBD1 (6 bases). CDR3 length equals 16 residues. With 4 bases removed from V and 4 bases from J, the gap between germline ends came to 19 bases. Per germline, CDR1 MDHEN and CDR2 SYDVKM. The full variable domain, in which reference TRBV28 and TRBJ2-5 provide the parts outside the CDR3, is DVKVTQSSRYLVKRTGEKVFLECVQDMDHENMFWYRQDPGLGLRLIYFSYDVKMKEKGDIPEGYSVSREKKERFSLILESASTNQTSMYLCASSSIQGFKSETQYFGPGTRLLVL.

This clone has a single count. J is TRBJ1-1 and V is TRBV7-6; 9 nucleotides align to TRBD1. The CDR3 consists of 18 residues. The trim removed 2 bases at V and 8 bases at J, leaving 18 bases unmatched. CDR1 is SGHVS and CDR2 is FNYEAQ in the germline V gene. The CDR3 region is CASSLLYRGTGTDGEAFF. CDR3 nucleotide sequence: TGTGCCAGCAGCTTATTATATAGAGGGACAGGGACGGACGGGGAAGCTTTCTTT.

The chain joins TRBV6-1 to TRBJ2-1, with 8 bases fitting TRBD2. After removal of 7 bases from V and 8 bases from J, the junction contained 13 bases not matched to a gene. The CDR3 is 15 residues long. Germline V CDR1 and CDR2: MNHNS, SASEGT. The DNA of the CDR3 is TGTGCCAGCACCCAGAGCGGGAGTATTGTCCATGAGCAGTTCTTC. Amino acid sequence: CASTQSGSIVHEQFF.